This entry lists 10 T cell receptor beta chains sequenced from one sample in a study of CD8+ T cells in alopecia areata. Treatment given: oral pan-JAK inhibitor, 5-10 mg twice daily. Extracted RNA was reverse transcribed into cDNA, the sequencing template. Profiled with immunoSEQ multiplex PCR; TCRdb holds only in-frame clones, not every one. The data show about 210,000 clones, under 70% seen once. Source: CD4+ T cells sorted from blood, taken at week 44, from a patient treated with tofacitinib. These TCRs come from a human donor with alopecia areata.

V gene TRBV13 combines with J gene TRBJ2-1, with 8 bases that match TRBD2. The V gene's germline CDR1 is PRHDT and CDR2 FYEKMQ (reference sequence). V lost 6 bases and J lost 1; bases outside the gene matches: 5. The CDR3 covers 15 residues. CDR3 in amino acids: CASSHSGASYNEQFF. CDR3 sequence (DNA): TGTGCCAGCAGTCATAGCGGGGCATCCTACAATGAGCAGTTCTTC.

The J gene is TRBJ1-5, the V gene TRBV25-1, with TRBD1 as a possible D gene (5 bases). V lost 4 bases and J lost 0, with 10 bases in between. This CDR3 spans 15 amino acids. CDR1 and CDR2 (germline): MGHDK, SYGVNS. The CDR3 spells CASSGRGSSNQPQHF. DNA for the CDR3: TGTGCCAGCAGTGGAAGGGGAAGTAGCAATCAGCCCCAGCATTTT.

This clone was recorded a few times. This chain links TRBV5-6 with TRBJ2-5, with 12 bases matching TRBD2. V was pared by 9 bases and J by 4 bases, with 4 bases of the junction left unmatched. There are 13 residues in the CDR3. The V gene's germline CDR1 is SGHDT and CDR2 YYEEEE. The DNA for the CDR3 is TGTGCCACAAGGACTAGCGGGGCAGAGACCCAGTACTTC. Protein: CATRTSGAETQYF.

This clone was picked up a small number of times. The rearrangement links TRBV7-8 to TRBJ2-2; D remains unclear. This CDR3 is 13 amino acids long. Germline values: CDR1 SGHVS, CDR2 FQNEAQ. The germline V and J ends were trimmed by 1 base and 4 bases, with 4 bases remaining between them. CDR3 sequence reads: CASSLGRTGELFF. The CDR3 region has the DNA TGTGCCAGCAGCTTAGGGCGCACCGGGGAGCTGTTTTTT.

This clone was picked up a small number of times. The V and J genes are TRBV29-1 and TRBJ2-1; TRBD2 matches at 9 bases. CDR3 length: 15 residues. The germline V gene has CDR1 SQVTM and CDR2 ANQGSEA. J lost 2 bases, V lost 4 bases, and 6 bases had no gene match. The CDR3 loop is CSVGSAGGAYNEQFF. CDR3 sequence (DNA): TGCAGCGTTGGGTCGGCGGGGGGGGCCTACAATGAGCAGTTCTTC.

V gene TRBV4-3 combines with J gene TRBJ2-3, with a possible D match to TRBD2 (5 bases). Germline lookup yields CDR1 LGHNA and CDR2 YSLEER. The V and J ends lost 1 base and 0 bases respectively, with 11 bases between them. The CDR3 extends over 16 amino acids. The CDR3 region has the DNA TGCGCCAGCAGCCAAGGCGGGTCCCGTAGCACAGATACGCAGTATTTT. Encoded protein: CASSQGGSRSTDTQYF.

The chain couples TRBV9 to TRBJ2-1; D might be TRBD2 (6 bases). V was pared by 4 bases and J by 2 bases, with 13 bases between. The CDR3 sequence is 15 residues long. Germline CDR1 reads SGDLS; CDR2 reads YYNGEE. Here the CDR3 DNA reads TGTGCCAGCAGCCCCACCCGGGGGACCTACAATGAGCAGTTCTTC. It translates to CASSPTRGTYNEQFF.

This chain links TRBV7-4 with TRBJ1-6; no firm D call. Trimming removed 2 bases from V and 10 bases from J, with 3 bases in between. CDR3 size: 11 residues. CDR1 is SGHVT and CDR2 is SQSDAQ in the germline V gene. The CDR3 DNA is TGTGCCAGCAGCTTACAATCACCCCTCCACTTT. Amino acids: CASSLQSPLHF. Together with reference TRBV7-4 and TRBJ1-6, the CDR3 gives the full variable domain: GAGVSQSPRYKVAKRGRDVALRCDSISGHVTLYWYRQTLGQGSEVLTYSQSDAQRDKSGRPSGRFSAERPERSVSTLKIQRTEQGDSAVYLCASSLQSPLHFGNGTRLTVT.

The rearrangement joins TRBV7-2 to TRBJ2-5; 11 nucleotides align to TRBD1. Germline-derived CDR1 and CDR2 are SGHTA and FQGNSA. This CDR3 is built from 15 residues. The V and J ends lost 4 bases and 5 bases, in that order; junction bases with no gene match: 6. The CDR3 sequence is CASSYGQGARETQYF. CDR3 in DNA: TGTGCCAGCAGCTACGGACAGGGGGCGCGGGAGACCCAGTACTTC.

This clone was counted a few times. The chain links TRBV7-9 to TRBJ1-4; no clear D gene. Germline CDR1 SEHNR, CDR2 FQNEAQ (reference sequence). The CDR3 sequence is 14 residues long. The V end lost 1 base, the J end lost 6 bases, and 9 bases lay between the germline ends. The CDR3 here is CASSLESDHEKLFF. The CDR3 nucleotides read TGTGCCAGCAGCTTAGAGTCAGATCATGAAAAACTGTTTTTT. Variable domain in full (rest from reference TRBV7-9 and TRBJ1-4): DTGVSQNPRHKITKRGQNVTFRCDPISEHNRLYWYRQTLGQGPEFLTYFQNEAQLEKSRLLSDRFSAERPKGSFSTLEIQRTEQGDSAMYLCASSLESDHEKLFFGSGTQLSVL.